A single sample is the source of the 16 T cell receptor beta chains below, sequenced in a study of identifying expanded T cells in peripheral blood. This table comes from immunoSEQ multiplex PCR, and its TCRdb copy is limited to in-frame clones, with some not included. This sample carries 45,000 to 60,000 clones, approximately 80% of them seen once, and the ten largest clones take approximately 19%. The sequenced sample consisted of blood. The receptors derive from a person aged 18-70 years in good health.

This clone was counted once. The V gene is TRBV4-2, the J gene TRBJ2-3; D remains unclear. Trimming shortened V by 0 bases and J by 4 bases, and 8 bases separated the two germline ends. The CDR3 is 14 amino acids. Germline V gene sequence: CDR1 LGHNA, CDR2 YNFKEQ. CDR3 residues: CASSQDLASDTQYF. CDR3 in DNA: TGTGCCAGCAGCCAAGATTTAGCATCAGATACGCAGTATTTT.

This clone ranks as medium-sized. One end of the junction varies from germline; a read error may be responsible. DNA for the CDR3: TGTGCCAGCAGCTCCTCAGGCACACAAACGGTCTTC. Its protein product is CASSSSGTQTVF. The genes are TRBV13 and TRBJ1-2; no clear D gene. This CDR3 spans 12 amino acids. Germline lookup yields CDR1 PRHDT and CDR2 FYEKMQ (reference sequence).

This chain connects TRBV27 to TRBJ2-7; TRBD1 might be the D (5 bases). The CDR3 is made up of 12 amino acids. Trimming stripped 6 bases from V and 1 base from J, with 7 bases between. Germline CDR1 is MNHEY and CDR2 is SMNVEV (reference sequence). The CDR3 DNA is TGTGCCAGCAGCCACAGGTCCTACGAGCAGTACTTC. This sequence encodes CASSHRSYEQYF.

The CDR3 here is CASSLALAAYNEQFF. The CDR3 DNA is TGTGCCAGCAGCTTAGCTCTAGCGGCCTACAATGAGCAGTTCTTC. J is TRBJ2-1 and V is TRBV7-6; 7 positions match TRBD2. There are 15 residues in the CDR3. Trimming removed 0 bases from V and 2 bases from J; junction bases left unmatched: 1. Per the germline V gene, CDR1 is SGHVS and CDR2 is FNYEAQ. Full variable domain (outside the CDR3, taken from reference TRBV7-6 and TRBJ2-1): GAGVSQSPRYKVTKRGQDVALRCDPISGHVSLYWYRQALGQGPEFLTYFNYEAQQDKSGLPNDRFSAERPEGSISTLTIQRTEQRDSAMYRCASSLALAAYNEQFFGPGTRLTVL.

This chain connects TRBV5-4 to TRBJ1-2, with a possible D match to TRBD1 (6 bases). V was trimmed by 2 bases and J by 8 bases, leaving 13 bases between them. The CDR3 spans 13 residues. Germline CDR1 reads SGHNT; CDR2 reads YYREEE (reference sequence). CDR3 in amino acids: CASSFVEGVGYTF. The DNA of the CDR3 is TGTGCCAGCAGCTTCGTAGAGGGGGTGGGCTACACCTTC.

V usage is TRBV19 and J usage is TRBJ1-1; a possible D gene is TRBD1 (6 bases). Germline CDR1 and CDR2: LNHDA and SQIVND (reference sequence). Deletions cut 4 bases from V and 0 bases from J, with 9 bases between. This CDR3 is 14 amino acids long. The CDR3 DNA is TGTGCCAGTAGTAGAGGACAGCTGAACACTGAAGCTTTCTTT. Amino acid sequence: CASSRGQLNTEAFF.

DNA for the CDR3: TGTGCCAGCAGCCCCTCGTTGCGGGAGAGGGAGCAGTACTTC. It is translated as CASSPSLREREQYF. The genes are TRBV9 and TRBJ2-7; 7 bases line up with TRBD2. This CDR3 spans 14 amino acids. After removal of 4 bases from V and 7 bases from J, the junction contained 11 bases not matched to a gene. Per germline, CDR1 SGDLS and CDR2 YYNGEE. Full variable domain (remainder filled in from reference TRBV9 and TRBJ2-7): DSGVTQTPKHLITATGQRVTLRCSPRSGDLSVYWYQQSLDQGLQFLIQYYNGEERAKGNILERFSAQQFPDLHSELNLSSLELGDSALYFCASSPSLREREQYFGPGTRLTVT.

This clone was observed a few times. In nucleotides, the CDR3 is TGTGCCTTTACGTCCAGTTGGGGGGGCGGACGGGAAGAGACCCAGTACTTC. It yields the protein CAFTSSWGGGREETQYF. The chain employs TRBV30 and TRBJ2-5, with D perhaps TRBD2 (7 bases). The V gene lost 7 bases and the J gene lost 3 bases, with 27 bases spanning the gap. The germline V gene encodes CDR1 GTSNPN and CDR2 SVGIG (reference sequence). The CDR3 has 17 amino acids.

This chain connects TRBV6-1 to TRBJ2-2; possible D gene TRBD1, 6 bases. The CDR3 contains 16 residues. The germline gives CDR1 MNHNS, CDR2 SASEGT. The V and J ends lost 2 bases and 4 bases respectively, with 14 bases between them. The CDR3 bases are TGTGCCAGCAGTGAACGGCAGGGGCGACCCACCGGGGAGCTGTTTTTT. This sequence encodes CASSERQGRPTGELFF.

This clone was seen a single time. The V call is TRBV28, the J call TRBJ1-5, with 10 bases lining up with TRBD1. V lost 10 bases and J lost 6; bases outside the gene matches: 12. Germline CDR1 MDHEN, CDR2 SYDVKM. This CDR3 contains 15 residues. CDR3 sequence reads: CATHDRGLSFQPQHF. The DNA of the CDR3 is TGTGCCACCCACGACAGGGGGCTTAGTTTTCAGCCCCAGCATTTT. Full variable domain (remainder filled in from reference TRBV28 and TRBJ1-5): DVKVTQSSRYLVKRTGEKVFLECVQDMDHENMFWYRQDPGLGLRLIYFSYDVKMKEKGDIPEGYSVSREKKERFSLILESASTNQTSMYLCATHDRGLSFQPQHFGDGTRLSIL.

The CDR3: CAWSVIPGTGELFF. CDR3 in DNA: TGTGCCTGGAGTGTAATCCCAGGGACCGGGGAGCTGTTTTTT. V gene TRBV30 combines with J gene TRBJ2-2; TRBD1 is a possible D gene (5 bases). Germline V gene data show CDR1 as GTSNPN and CDR2 as SVGIG (reference sequence). The CDR3 has 14 residues. The V end was cut by 0 bases, the J end by 5 bases, with 10 bases between.

This chain joins TRBV11-3 and TRBJ2-1; D not certain. The CDR3 sequence is 13 residues long. Germline V lookup: CDR1 SGHNT, CDR2 YENEEA. V dropped 0 bases and J dropped 4 bases, with 4 bases sitting between them. CDR3 amino acids: CASSLEGYNEQFF. The CDR3 DNA reads TGTGCCAGCAGCTTAGAGGGATACAATGAGCAGTTCTTC.

The chain employs TRBV6-5 and TRBJ2-3, with 9 bases that match TRBD2. With V trimmed by 0 bases and J by 8 bases, 9 bases remained unmatched. Germline assignment: CDR1 MNHEY and CDR2 SVGAGI. CDR3 length equals 16 residues. CDR3 residues: CASSYSSSGATGTQYF. Here the CDR3 DNA reads TGTGCCAGCAGTTACTCGTCTAGCGGGGCCACGGGTACGCAGTATTTT.

The genes are TRBV5-8 and TRBJ2-7; a possible D gene is TRBD1 (6 bases). The germline gives CDR1 SGHTS, CDR2 YDEGEE. V was clipped by 4 bases and J by 5 bases, with 19 bases between them. The CDR3 spans 15 residues. CDR3: CASSLVGDRLNEQYV. CDR3 in DNA: TGTGCCAGCAGCCTCGTCGGAGACAGGCTAAACGAGCAGTACGTC.

The genes are TRBV10-2 and TRBJ2-2, with TRBD2 matching 8 bases. Germline CDR1 reads WSHSY; CDR2 reads SAAADI. This CDR3 is built from 14 residues. Trimming cost V 5 bases and J 11 bases; bases outside gene matches: 10. The DNA of the CDR3 is TGCGCCAGCAGTAAACTAGCGGACGCCAAAGAGCTGTTTTTT. Translated: CASSKLADAKELFF.

The chain combines TRBV19 with TRBJ1-5; 11 positions match TRBD1. CDR1 LNHDA and CDR2 SQIVND come from the germline V gene (reference sequence). This CDR3 has 15 amino acids. V trimming: 3 bases; J trimming: 9 bases; junction bases outside the gene matches: 7. The chain's CDR3 is CASSILRDRGSPQHF. DNA for the CDR3: TGTGCCAGTAGTATCCTGCGGGACAGGGGGTCGCCCCAGCATTTT. The full variable domain, its missing parts supplied by reference TRBV19 and TRBJ1-5, is DGGITQSPKYLFRKEGQNVTLSCEQNLNHDAMYWYRQDPGQGLRLIYYSQIVNDFQKGDIAEGYSVSREKKESFPLTVTSAQKNPTAFYLCASSILRDRGSPQHFGDGTRLSIL.